These 15 T cell receptor beta chains were all obtained from the same sample, sequenced in a study of T cell responses to AZD1222 COVID-19 vaccine. Sequencing was performed with immunoSEQ multiplex PCR; in TCRdb, only in-frame clones are kept and a portion is missing. This table has more than 110,000 clones, about 93% appearing once. The input for sequencing was peripheral blood, taken on day 0 of AZD1222 vaccination. Source of these receptors: an adult in good health.

The gene calls are TRBV2 and TRBJ1-2; D unresolved. The CDR3 is 12 amino acids. Germline assignment: CDR1 SNHLY and CDR2 FYNNEI. V lost 4 bases to trimming and J lost 8 bases, with 11 bases between them. The CDR3 nucleotides are TGTGCCAGCAGTGTGGAGGGATACGGCTACACCTTC. The encoded protein is CASSVEGYGYTF.

V and J are TRBV15 and TRBJ2-1, with D tentatively TRBD2 (6 bases). V was clipped by 0 bases and J by 4 bases, with 10 bases between them. Germline CDR1 and CDR2: LNHNV and YYDKDF (reference sequence). The CDR3 loop spans 15 amino acids. As DNA, the CDR3 is TGTGCCACCAGCAGAGATCACCGGGGGTACAATGAGCAGTTCTTC. This codes for CATSRDHRGYNEQFF.

The genes are TRBV10-3 and TRBJ2-1; D is perhaps TRBD1 or TRBD2 (5 bases each). The CDR3 length is 16 residues. V lost 0 bases and J 0 bases, leaving 9 bases between the germline ends. The germline V gene encodes CDR1 ENHRY and CDR2 SYGVKD. CDR3 protein: CAISESGENSYNEQFF. The CDR3 DNA follows: TGTGCCATCAGTGAGTCGGGGGAGAACTCCTACAATGAGCAGTTCTTC.

The chain employs TRBV19 and TRBJ2-7; 7 bases fit TRBD2. The germline V gene encodes CDR1 LNHDA and CDR2 SQIVND (reference sequence). This CDR3 is 13 amino acids long. V shed 5 bases, J shed 3 bases, and the junction held 4 bases outside the gene matches. CDR3 nucleotide sequence: TGTGCCAGTAGTCGGGGGGTCGACTACGAGCAGTACTTC. Protein sequence: CASSRGVDYEQYF.

V and J are TRBV12-3 or TRBV12-4 and TRBJ1-1; D uncertain. This CDR3 is 13 amino acids long. V lost 1 base, J lost 1 base, and 4 bases lay in between. The CDR3 sequence: CASSLVGNTEAFF. Written as DNA, the CDR3 is TGTGCCAGCAGTTTAGTCGGGAACACTGAAGCTTTCTTT.

The rearrangement links TRBV19 to TRBJ2-2, with TRBD1 matching over 9 bases. The CDR3 consists of 16 residues. Germline V gene data show CDR1 as LNHDA and CDR2 as SQIVND (reference sequence). With 9 bases clipped from V and 3 bases from J, the junction kept 11 bases outside the gene matches. As DNA, the CDR3 is TGTGCCAGCCTCCCAAGGGACAGGGAAGACACCGGGGAGCTGTTTTTT. Its protein is CASLPRDREDTGELFF.

This clone occurred once. This chain links TRBV2 with TRBJ1-1, with D uncertain. Germline CDR1 reads SNHLY; CDR2 reads FYNNEI. The ends were cut back, 3 bases at V and 1 base at J, with 9 bases in the middle. This CDR3 spans 14 amino acids. CDR3 DNA: TGTGCCAGCAGTGATAGGTCAGGGAACACTGAAGCTTTCTTT. This codes for CASSDRSGNTEAFF.

The V call is TRBV28, the J call TRBJ1-2; D remains ambiguous. This CDR3 has 14 residues. In germline, CDR1 is MDHEN, CDR2 SYDVKM. Trimming left V 8 bases short and J 0 bases short, with 13 bases between. In DNA, the CDR3 is TGTGCCAGCCGAATAGGCGGGGCTAACTATGGCTACACCTTC. Amino acid sequence: CASRIGGANYGYTF.

This rearrangement joins TRBV6-5 to TRBJ2-1; 8 bases are shared with TRBD2. V shed 8 bases and J 13 bases; nucleotides not matched to a gene: 16. This CDR3 spans 14 amino acids. The V gene's germline CDR1 is MNHEY and CDR2 SVGAGI. The CDR3 here is CASARSGGGRHQFF. The DNA of the CDR3 is TGTGCCAGCGCGCGATCGGGGGGCGGGAGGCACCAGTTCTTC.

The chain recombines TRBV4-2 with TRBJ1-1; no reliable D call. Germline V gives CDR1 LGHNA, CDR2 YNFKEQ. The CDR3 is made up of 14 amino acids. V was clipped by 0 bases and J by 7 bases, with 12 bases between them. The CDR3 DNA follows: TGTGCCAGCAGCCAAGATTCAGGTTCGGGTGAAGCTTTCTTT. Translating gives CASSQDSGSGEAFF.

This sequence joins TRBV4-1 and TRBJ2-5, with a tentative D call TRBD1 (6 bases). Germline V CDR1 and CDR2: MGHRA, YSYEKL. V dropped 0 bases and J dropped 3 bases, with 11 bases sitting between them. This CDR3 spans 15 amino acids. The DNA of the CDR3 is TGCGCCAGCAGCCAAGACAGGGGACGAGAAGAGACCCAGTACTTC. This translates into CASSQDRGREETQYF.

This clone was detected only once. The chain recombines TRBV28 with TRBJ1-3, with D possibly matching TRBD1 (5 bases). Germline CDR1 and CDR2: MDHEN and SYDVKM. The CDR3 totals 16 residues. Trimming took off 6 bases at V and 1 base at J, with 16 bases between the two ends. The CDR3 spells CASRLTTAGSGNTIYF. CDR3 coding DNA: TGTGCCAGCAGACTGACTACGGCAGGGTCTGGAAACACCATATATTTT. The entire variable domain, with the rest obtained from reference TRBV28 and TRBJ1-3, is as follows: DVKVTQSSRYLVKRTGEKVFLECVQDMDHENMFWYRQDPGLGLRLIYFSYDVKMKEKGDIPEGYSVSREKKERFSLILESASTNQTSMYLCASRLTTAGSGNTIYFGEGSWLTVV.

The rearrangement joins TRBV19 to TRBJ1-2, with D perhaps matching TRBD1 (5 bases). V lost 7 bases and J 4 bases, leaving 25 bases between the germline ends. CDR3 length: 17 residues. CDR1 is LNHDA and CDR2 is SQIVND in the germline V gene (reference sequence). The CDR3 protein is CASTSESAGEISYGYTF. As DNA, the CDR3 is TGTGCCAGTACCTCGGAGTCAGCGGGGGAGATAAGCTATGGCTACACCTTC.

The rearrangement joins TRBV10-1 to TRBJ2-5, with D perhaps TRBD2 (5 bases). The CDR3 has 14 amino acids. Germline values: CDR1 WNHNN, CDR2 SYGVQD (reference sequence). Trimming removed 6 bases at V and 1 base at J, with 12 bases between. The CDR3 DNA follows: TGCGCCAGCAGCCCGGGGTCGACCCAAGAGACCCAGTACTTC. This translates into CASSPGSTQETQYF.

This clone was seen only a few times. The chain employs TRBV6-6 and TRBJ2-1; 8 bases map to TRBD2. The CDR3 loop spans 14 amino acids. Germline V gene data show CDR1 as MNHNY and CDR2 as SVGAGI (reference sequence). V lost 5 bases, J lost 0 bases, and 0 bases stayed unmatched. As DNA, the CDR3 is TGTGCCAGCAGTAGCGGGGGCTCCTACAATGAGCAGTTCTTC. Protein: CASSSGGSYNEQFF.